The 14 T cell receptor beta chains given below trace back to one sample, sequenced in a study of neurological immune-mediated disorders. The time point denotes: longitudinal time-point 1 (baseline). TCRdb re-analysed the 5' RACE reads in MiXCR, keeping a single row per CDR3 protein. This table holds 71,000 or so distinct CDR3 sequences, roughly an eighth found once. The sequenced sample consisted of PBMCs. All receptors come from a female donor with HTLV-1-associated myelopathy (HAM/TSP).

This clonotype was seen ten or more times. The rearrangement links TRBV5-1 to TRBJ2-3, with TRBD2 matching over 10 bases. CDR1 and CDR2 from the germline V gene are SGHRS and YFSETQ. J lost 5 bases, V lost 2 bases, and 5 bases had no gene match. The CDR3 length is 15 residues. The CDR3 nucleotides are TGCGCCAGCAGCTTTAAGTTAGCGGGGGGAGATACGCAGTATTTT. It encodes CASSFKLAGGDTQYF.

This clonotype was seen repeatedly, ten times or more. CDR3 region: CASSSRGKLANEQFF. The CDR3 region has the DNA TGTGCCAGCAGCTCCAGGGGTAAACTAGCGAATGAGCAGTTCTTC. This chain joins TRBV7-9 and TRBJ2-1, with D possibly matching TRBD2 (7 bases). Germline CDR1 is SEHNR and CDR2 is FQNEAQ (reference sequence). The CDR3 loop spans 15 amino acids. Trimming stripped 4 bases from V and 7 bases from J, with 17 bases between. Full variable domain (rest looked up from reference TRBV7-9 and TRBJ2-1): DTGVSQNPRHKITKRGQNVTFRCDPISEHNRLYWYRQTLGQGPEFLTYFQNEAQLEKSRLLSDRFSAERPKGSFSTLEIQRTEQGDSAMYLCASSSRGKLANEQFFGPGTRLTVL.

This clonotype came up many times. DNA of the CDR3: TGCAGTGCAACGGGACTAGCGGGGGGGCCCAAGCGAGAGACCCAGTACTTC. Translation gives CSATGLAGGPKRETQYF. This chain joins TRBV20-1 and TRBJ2-5; TRBD2 matches at 16 bases. Germline trimming cut 6 bases from V and 4 bases from J; bases unmatched to any gene: 11. The germline V gene has CDR1 DFQATT and CDR2 SNEGSKA (reference sequence). The CDR3 covers 17 residues.

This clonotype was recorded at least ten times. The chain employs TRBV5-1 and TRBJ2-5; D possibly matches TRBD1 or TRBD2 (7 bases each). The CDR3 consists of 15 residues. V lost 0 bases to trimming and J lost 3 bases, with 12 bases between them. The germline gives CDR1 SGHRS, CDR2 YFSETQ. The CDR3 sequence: CASSLGRGTEETQYF. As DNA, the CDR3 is TGCGCCAGCAGCTTGGGGCGGGGGACAGAAGAGACCCAGTACTTC.

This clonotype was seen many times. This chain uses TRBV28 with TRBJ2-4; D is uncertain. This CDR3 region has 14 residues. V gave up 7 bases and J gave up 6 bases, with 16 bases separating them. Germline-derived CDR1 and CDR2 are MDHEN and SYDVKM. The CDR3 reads CASTPKDLRNIQYF. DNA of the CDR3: TGTGCCAGCACCCCAAAAGACCTACGAAACATTCAGTACTTC.

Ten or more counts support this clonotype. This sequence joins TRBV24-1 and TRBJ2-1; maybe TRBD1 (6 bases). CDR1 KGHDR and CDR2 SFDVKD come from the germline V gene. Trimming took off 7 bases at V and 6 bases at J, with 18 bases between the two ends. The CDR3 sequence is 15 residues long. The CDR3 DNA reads TGTGCCACCAGCCCCAGGGGCCGACAAACCAATGAGCAGTTCTTC. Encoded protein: CATSPRGRQTNEQFF.

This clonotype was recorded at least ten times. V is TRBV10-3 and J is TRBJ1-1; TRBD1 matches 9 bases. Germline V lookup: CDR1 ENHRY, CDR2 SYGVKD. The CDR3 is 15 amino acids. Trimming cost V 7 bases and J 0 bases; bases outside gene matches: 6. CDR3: CAIKGTGGLNTEAFF. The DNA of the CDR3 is TGTGCCATCAAAGGCACAGGGGGCCTGAACACTGAAGCTTTCTTT.

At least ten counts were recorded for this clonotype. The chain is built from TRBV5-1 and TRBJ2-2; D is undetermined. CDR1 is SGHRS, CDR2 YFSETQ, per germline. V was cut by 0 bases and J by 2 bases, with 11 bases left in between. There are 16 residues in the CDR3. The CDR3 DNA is TGCGCCAGCAGCTTGGGCTCCGGTTCAAACACCGGGGAGCTGTTTTTT. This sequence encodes CASSLGSGSNTGELFF.

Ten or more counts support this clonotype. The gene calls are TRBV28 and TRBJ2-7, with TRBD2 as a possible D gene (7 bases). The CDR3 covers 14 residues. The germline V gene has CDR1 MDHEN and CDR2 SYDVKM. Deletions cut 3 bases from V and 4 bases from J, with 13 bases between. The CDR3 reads CASSLGGGRYEQYF. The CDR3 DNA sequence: TGTGCCAGCAGTTTGGGAGGGGGGCGGTACGAGCAGTACTTC.

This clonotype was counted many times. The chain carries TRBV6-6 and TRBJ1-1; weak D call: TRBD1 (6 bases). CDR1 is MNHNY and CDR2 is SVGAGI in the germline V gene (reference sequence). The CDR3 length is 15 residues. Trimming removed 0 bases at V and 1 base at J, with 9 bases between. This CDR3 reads CASSYSTGQNTEAFF. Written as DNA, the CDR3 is TGTGCCAGCAGTTACTCGACGGGACAGAACACTGAAGCTTTCTTT.

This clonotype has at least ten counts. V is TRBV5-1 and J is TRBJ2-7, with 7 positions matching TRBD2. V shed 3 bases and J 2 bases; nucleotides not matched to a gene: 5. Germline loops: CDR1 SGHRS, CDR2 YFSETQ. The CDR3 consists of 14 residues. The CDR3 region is CASSYGLGTYEQYF. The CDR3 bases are TGCGCCAGCAGCTACGGACTAGGAACCTACGAGCAGTACTTC.

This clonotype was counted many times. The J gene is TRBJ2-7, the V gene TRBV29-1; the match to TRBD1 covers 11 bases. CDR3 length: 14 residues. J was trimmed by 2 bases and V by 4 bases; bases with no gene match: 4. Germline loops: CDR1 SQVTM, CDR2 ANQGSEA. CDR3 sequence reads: CSVVGGQGAYEQYF. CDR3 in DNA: TGCAGCGTTGTTGGGGGACAGGGGGCCTACGAGCAGTACTTC.

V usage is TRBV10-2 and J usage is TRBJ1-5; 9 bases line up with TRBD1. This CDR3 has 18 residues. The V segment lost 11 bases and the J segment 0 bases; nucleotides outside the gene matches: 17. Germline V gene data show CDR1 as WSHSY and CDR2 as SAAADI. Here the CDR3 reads CAGGAAGQGMDSNQPQHF. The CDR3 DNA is TGCGCCGGCGGGGCGGCGGGACAGGGAATGGATAGCAATCAGCCCCAGCATTTT.

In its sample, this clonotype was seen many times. Here the CDR3 reads CSAAGAVYNEQFF. CDR3 sequence (DNA): TGCAGTGCTGCTGGGGCAGTCTACAATGAGCAGTTCTTC. The chain links TRBV20-1 to TRBJ2-1; TRBD1 is a possible D gene (5 bases). The germline V gene has CDR1 DFQATT and CDR2 SNEGSKA (reference sequence). CDR3 length: 13 amino acids. V dropped 5 bases and J dropped 3 bases, with 11 bases sitting between them.